These 26 T cell receptor beta chains originate from one sample sequenced in a study of blood T cell repertoires in COVID-19. Produced via immunoSEQ multiplex PCR; TCRdb's table is partial and in-frame only. Among about 200,000 clones listed, around 80% were seen once. Material: PBMCs or T cells enriched from blood (not recorded which). The receptors were sampled from a man aged 35 to 55 who had recovered from COVID-19.

Only a few counts were recorded for this clone. The chain carries TRBV13 and TRBJ2-7; TRBD2 matches at 13 bases. The germline V gene has CDR1 PRHDT and CDR2 FYEKMQ (reference sequence). The CDR3 spans 18 residues. J was trimmed by 3 bases and V by 2 bases; bases with no gene match: 10. This CDR3 reads CASSLRTGRTSGGYEQYF. CDR3 in DNA: TGTGCCAGCAGCTTACGTACAGGGCGGACTAGCGGGGGCTACGAGCAGTACTTC.

This clone was detected a few times. The chain joins TRBV6-2 or TRBV6-3 to TRBJ2-7; TRBD1 agrees at 10 bases. Germline-derived CDR1 and CDR2 are MNHEY and SVGEGT. The CDR3 contains 15 residues. J was trimmed by 4 bases and V by 4 bases; bases with no gene match: 7. The DNA for the CDR3 is TGTGCCAGCAGTTGGCCGAGACAGGGGGCTTACGAGCAGTACTTC. Translating it yields CASSWPRQGAYEQYF.

The rearrangement joins TRBV29-1 to TRBJ2-2, with D perhaps matching TRBD2 (5 bases). CDR1 is SQVTM, CDR2 ANQGSEA, per germline. The V end was cut by 6 bases, the J end by 0 bases, with 11 bases between. The CDR3 has 14 residues. The CDR3 sequence is CSVRGLSNTGELFF. CDR3 DNA: TGCAGCGTCCGCGGACTGTCGAACACCGGGGAGCTGTTTTTT.

This clone appeared once. The chain carries TRBV3-1 (or the pseudogene TRBV3-2) and TRBJ2-7, with 12 bases identical to TRBD2. This CDR3 contains 15 residues. Germline values: CDR1 LGHDT, CDR2 YNNKEL (reference sequence). The V gene end was trimmed by 4 bases and the J gene end by 5 bases; junction bases not matched to a gene: 6. The DNA of the CDR3 is TGTGCCAGCAGCCCTCTAGCGGGAGGGCCCGACGAGCAGTACTTC. Translating it yields CASSPLAGGPDEQYF.

For the CDR3, the DNA is TGTGCAGTAGGGTTCGAGCGGGAGAAAGGGAATGGGGAGACCCAGTACTTC. Encoded protein: CAVGFEREKGNGETQYF. The chain recombines TRBV27 with TRBJ2-5; TRBD2 aligns across 8 bases. The CDR3 runs 17 residues. Germline loops: CDR1 MNHEY, CDR2 SMNVEV (reference sequence).

This chain connects TRBV5-1 to TRBJ2-5; no clear D. CDR3 size: 14 residues. V dropped 1 base and J dropped 1 base, with 8 bases sitting between them. Germline-derived CDR1 and CDR2 are SGHRS and YFSETQ. CDR3 sequence (DNA): TGCGCCAGCAGCTTGACAGCATTCCAAGAGACCCAGTACTTC. It yields the protein CASSLTAFQETQYF.

This clone has only one observation. This chain connects TRBV7-6 to TRBJ2-2; 7 bases are shared with TRBD2. The J segment lost 2 bases and the V segment lost 4 bases, leaving 4 bases of the junction unmatched. Germline V gene sequence: CDR1 SGHVS, CDR2 FNYEAQ. CDR3 length: 15 residues. The CDR3 region has the DNA TGTGCCAGCAGCTGGGAGGGGCCAAACACCGGGGAGCTGTTTTTT. This codes for CASSWEGPNTGELFF.

This chain links TRBV30 with TRBJ2-7; possibly TRBD1 for D (6 bases). This CDR3 has 13 amino acids. Trimming removed 4 bases at V and 5 bases at J, with 15 bases between. Germline V gene lookup returns CDR1 GTSNPN and CDR2 SVGIG (reference sequence). DNA for the CDR3: TGTGCCTGGACCTTCGGACAGAGCCACGAGCAGTACTTC. It specifies CAWTFGQSHEQYF.

V gene TRBV27 combines with J gene TRBJ1-4, with D perhaps matching TRBD1 (5 bases). In germline, CDR1 is MNHEY, CDR2 SMNVEV (reference sequence). This CDR3 is built from 14 residues. The V gene lost 1 base and the J gene lost 7 bases, with 10 bases spanning the gap. The CDR3 reads CASSLWGRGEKLFF. The CDR3, as DNA: TGTGCCAGCAGTTTATGGGGGAGGGGTGAAAAACTGTTTTTT. Supplemented by reference TRBV27 and TRBJ1-4, the full variable domain reads EAQVTQNPRYLITVTGKKLTVTCSQNMNHEYMSWYRQDPGLGLRQIYYSMNVEVTDKGDVPEGYKVSRKEKRNFPLILESPSPNQTSLYFCASSLWGRGEKLFFGSGTQLSVL.

The rearrangement uses TRBV9 and TRBJ2-3; D may be TRBD2 (5 bases). Trimming pared 0 bases from V and 6 bases from J, leaving 8 bases between. There are 13 residues in the CDR3. CDR1 is SGDLS, CDR2 YYNGEE, per germline. CDR3 sequence: CASSVATRDTQYF. The DNA for the CDR3 is TGTGCCAGCAGCGTAGCTACTAGGGATACGCAGTATTTT. Looking up the rest from reference TRBV9 and TRBJ2-3 gives the full variable domain: DSGVTQTPKHLITATGQRVTLRCSPRSGDLSVYWYQQSLDQGLQFLIQYYNGEERAKGNILERFSAQQFPDLHSELNLSSLELGDSALYFCASSVATRDTQYFGPGTRLTVL.

Remarks on this clone: The same CDR3 is also encoded by other DNA sequences in this sample. The chain combines TRBV7-9 with TRBJ2-3; the D is unclear. Germline CDR1 and CDR2: SEHNR and FQNEAQ (reference sequence). The ends were cut back, 4 bases at V and 3 bases at J, with 5 bases in the middle. The CDR3 contains 12 residues. CDR3 DNA sequence: TGTGCCAGCAGCTCCTCGACAGATACGCAGTATTTT. Translated: CASSSSTDTQYF.

The CDR3 loop is CASSLEGGDYGYTF. The CDR3 DNA reads as TGCGCCAGCAGCCTGGAGGGTGGGGACTATGGCTACACCTTC. This chain joins TRBV4-3 and TRBJ1-2; D is unclear. The CDR3 length is 14 residues. V lost 4 bases, J lost 3 bases, and 12 bases lay in between. Germline V gene lookup returns CDR1 LGHNA and CDR2 YSLEER.

Here the CDR3 DNA reads TGTGCTAGTGGTGCACGACTCGACAGGGGATTGCTAAATGAGCAGTTCTTC. This sequence encodes CASGARLDRGLLNEQFF. The gene calls are TRBV12-5 and TRBJ2-1; 8 bases fit TRBD1. CDR1 and CDR2 from the germline V gene are LGHNT and FRNRAP. V was pared by 5 bases and J by 7 bases, with 16 bases of the junction left unmatched. CDR3 length: 17 amino acids.

The J gene is TRBJ1-2, the V gene TRBV27; possible D gene TRBD1, 5 bases. The CDR3 is made up of 14 amino acids. Germline V lookup: CDR1 MNHEY, CDR2 SMNVEV (reference sequence). V was clipped by 7 bases and J by 4 bases, with 16 bases between them. This chain's CDR3 is CASNISGGSYGYTF. CDR3 DNA: TGTGCCAGCAACATCAGCGGGGGTTCCTATGGCTACACCTTC.

The chain employs TRBV24-1 and TRBJ1-2; 10 nucleotides agree with TRBD1. In germline, CDR1 is KGHDR, CDR2 SFDVKD. The CDR3 sequence is 16 residues long. The V and J ends lost 4 bases and 5 bases, in that order; junction bases with no gene match: 9. This CDR3 is CATSDPGTGAVYGYTF. In nucleotides, the CDR3 is TGTGCCACCAGTGACCCCGGGACAGGGGCCGTTTATGGCTACACCTTC.

CDR3 amino acids: CASSQGTNYRYGYTF. As DNA, the CDR3 is TGCGCCAGCAGCCAAGGGACAAACTACAGATATGGCTACACCTTC. V gene TRBV5-1 combines with J gene TRBJ1-2; D is perhaps TRBD1 (6 bases). The CDR3 loop spans 15 amino acids. Trimming stripped 4 bases from V and 5 bases from J, with 18 bases between. Germline CDR1 and CDR2: SGHRS and YFSETQ.

The V gene is TRBV20-1, the J gene TRBJ2-1; D might be TRBD2 (5 bases). Per germline, CDR1 DFQATT and CDR2 SNEGSKA (reference sequence). V was trimmed by 8 bases and J by 6 bases, leaving 11 bases between them. This CDR3 is built from 11 residues. CDR3 amino acids: CSSGGRNEQFF. The CDR3 DNA sequence: TGCAGTTCCGGCGGGCGCAATGAGCAGTTCTTC.

This chain joins TRBV6-5 and TRBJ1-3; 7 nucleotides align to TRBD1. CDR1 and CDR2 from the germline V gene are MNHEY and SVGAGI. The V segment lost 6 bases and the J segment 2 bases; nucleotides outside the gene matches: 7. This CDR3 region has 15 residues. The chain's CDR3 is CASRSTGLAGNTIYF. The CDR3 DNA follows: TGTGCCAGCAGGTCGACAGGGCTGGCTGGAAACACCATATATTTT.

This rearrangement joins TRBV9 to TRBJ1-5, with D maybe TRBD1 (6 bases). The V and J ends lost 3 bases and 5 bases respectively, with 24 bases between them. This CDR3 contains 18 residues. CDR1 and CDR2 from the germline V gene are SGDLS and YYNGEE. CDR3 nucleotide sequence: TGTGCCAGCAGCGCCCGACAGGCCCGAGGGTTAGACGATCAGCCCCAGCATTTT. Translated, it gives CASSARQARGLDDQPQHF.

The V call is TRBV30, the J call TRBJ2-7; tentative D call: TRBD2 (5 bases). V was pared by 2 bases and J by 2 bases, with 10 bases between. The CDR3 sequence is 13 residues long. CDR1 GTSNPN and CDR2 SVGIG come from the germline V gene (reference sequence). CDR3 nucleotide sequence: TGTGCCTGGAGTCGAGGGTACGCCTACGAGCAGTACTTC. It yields the protein CAWSRGYAYEQYF. Complete variable domain (other parts from reference TRBV30 and TRBJ2-7): SQTIHQWPATLVQPVGSPLSLECTVEGTSNPNLYWYRQAAGRGLQLLFYSVGIGQISSEVPQNLSASRPQDRQFILSSKKLLLSDSGFYLCAWSRGYAYEQYFGPGTRLTVT.

This rearrangement joins TRBV19 to TRBJ2-3; 10 bases align to TRBD1. V gave up 3 bases and J gave up 1 base; unmatched junction bases: 1. The CDR3 length is 15 residues. The V gene's germline CDR1 is LNHDA and CDR2 SQIVND (reference sequence). The CDR3 reads CASSMGTGGTDTQYF. CDR3 nucleotides: TGTGCCAGTAGTATGGGGACAGGGGGCACAGATACGCAGTATTTT.

The gene calls are TRBV27 and TRBJ2-5; 8 bases line up with TRBD2. The ends lost 0 bases at V and 4 bases at J; junction bases unmatched: 1. The CDR3 consists of 14 residues. In germline, CDR1 is MNHEY, CDR2 SMNVEV (reference sequence). The CDR3 region is CASSLSLAGETQYF. The DNA of the CDR3 is TGTGCCAGCAGTTTATCCCTAGCGGGAGAGACCCAGTACTTC.

The genes are TRBV27 and TRBJ2-1; 9 nucleotides line up with TRBD2. CDR1 and CDR2 (germline): MNHEY, SMNVEV (reference sequence). This CDR3 is 13 amino acids long. The ends lost 5 bases at V and 8 bases at J; junction bases unmatched: 4. The CDR3 DNA follows: TGTGCCAGCAGTATACTAGCGGGCGATGAGCAGTTCTTC. Residues: CASSILAGDEQFF.

This clone was picked up one time. This rearrangement joins TRBV5-1 to TRBJ2-1; D possibly corresponds to TRBD2 (5 bases). Trimming stripped 0 bases from V and 8 bases from J, with 12 bases between. The CDR3 length is 14 residues. Per the germline V gene, CDR1 is SGHRS and CDR2 is YFSETQ. CDR3 nucleotide sequence: TGCGCCAGCAGCTTGGTTCCGGGGTGGCATGAGCAGTTCTTC. Protein product: CASSLVPGWHEQFF.

This clone was picked up one time. The chain joins TRBV28 to TRBJ1-6; TRBD1 matches 8 bases. The ends lost 6 bases at V and 10 bases at J; junction bases unmatched: 8. CDR3 length: 14 residues. Germline V gives CDR1 MDHEN, CDR2 SYDVKM. For the CDR3, the DNA is TGTGCCAGCAGCACGGACAGGGTTGGGTCACCCCTCCACTTT. Translated: CASSTDRVGSPLHF.

In DNA, the CDR3 is TGTGCCAGCAGTTCACGGACAGGCCCCCCTAACTATGGCTACACCTTC. It encodes CASSSRTGPPNYGYTF. The chain is built from TRBV28 and TRBJ1-2; the match to TRBD1 covers 7 bases. V dropped 4 bases and J dropped 0; count of bases not matched to a gene: 8. The CDR3 has 16 residues. Germline V CDR1 and CDR2: MDHEN, SYDVKM.